This TCR beta chain was sequenced for a study of blood T cell repertoires in COVID-19. Study-wide background: PBMCs, B-cell-depleted T cells, or T cells provided the cDNA or gDNA that made up the material.

While infection was still active, Seattle patients were enrolled and then followed longitudinally. V was pared by 6 bases and J by 11 bases, with 11 bases between. The CDR3 has 11 residues. The germline V gene encodes CDR1 MNHNS and CDR2 SASEGT. Clones were read by immunoSEQ multiplex PCR, and TCRdb kept only the in-frame ones, dropping some. The sample has about 170,000 clones; over 75% are singletons. The chain combines TRBV6-1 with TRBJ1-5; D is unresolved. The specimen sequenced was peripheral blood. This receptor was taken from a man older than 75 with COVID-19, enrolled during active disease. CDR3 residues: CASSPSQAQHF. The CDR3 bases are TGTGCCAGCAGCCCCTCCCAGGCCCAGCATTTT.